Listed here are 30 T cell receptor beta chains from one sample, sequenced in a study of sequential checkpoint blockade in melanoma (dated by TCRdb to the late 2010s). What the treatment or condition label conveys for this sample: randomized to nivolumab then ipilimumab (arm A) or the reverse (arm B). Libraries were built with the immunoSEQ multiplex PCR assay. Drawn from immuneACCESS, this table holds only the in-frame rearrangements with V and J called that TCRdb kept. Clones are partly lost; checked studies trace under half to an unresolved V gene and leave the rest unexplained. Counted in this sample were 9,000 to 13,000 clones; roughly two thirds of them appeared once. The ten most abundant clones make up about 28% of the sample. The material was CD8+ T cells sorted from blood (inferred from file names), obtained from a patient given nivolumab and ipilimumab in sequence. Receptors were obtained from a human donor with melanoma.

The chain links TRBV2 to TRBJ2-7; TRBD2 aligns across 9 bases. The germline V gene has CDR1 SNHLY and CDR2 FYNNEI. The CDR3 has 15 amino acids. Losses at the gene ends were 7 bases for V and 4 bases for J; bases not matched to a gene: 11. CDR3: CASTQESSGSYEQYF. The CDR3 DNA is TGTGCCAGCACCCAAGAGAGTAGCGGGAGTTACGAGCAGTACTTC. Looking up the rest from reference TRBV2 and TRBJ2-7 gives the full variable domain: EPEVTQTPSHQVTQMGQEVILRCVPISNHLYFYWYRQILGQKVEFLVSFYNNEISEKSEIFDDQFSVERPDGSNFTLKIRSTKLEDSAMYFCASTQESSGSYEQYFGPGTRLTVT.

The chain recombines TRBV5-1 with TRBJ2-1, with TRBD2 matching over 7 bases. This CDR3 has 16 residues. The J segment lost 2 bases and the V segment lost 4 bases, leaving 9 bases of the junction unmatched. Germline V gene lookup returns CDR1 SGHRS and CDR2 YFSETQ. The CDR3 loop is CASSQATGGTYNEQFF. The CDR3 bases are TGCGCCAGCAGCCAAGCTACGGGGGGAACCTACAATGAGCAGTTCTTC.

The chain joins TRBV6-1 to TRBJ2-2; the match to TRBD1 covers 7 bases. The length of the CDR3 is 14 residues. The germline CDR1 and CDR2 sequences are MNHNS and SASEGT. V was pared by 7 bases and J by 6 bases, with 8 bases of the junction left unmatched. The CDR3 region has the DNA TGTGCCAGCACCCTACAGGGGAGCCCCGGGGAGCTGTTTTTT. As protein: CASTLQGSPGELFF.

The chain joins TRBV7-9 to TRBJ2-5; 9 bases align to TRBD1. V dropped 4 bases and J dropped 4; count of bases not matched to a gene: 7. CDR1 SEHNR and CDR2 FQNEAQ come from the germline V gene (reference sequence). This CDR3 is 15 amino acids long. The DNA for the CDR3 is TGTGCCAGCAGCTCCCGGGACAGGGTAGCAGAGACCCAGTACTTC. Translating it yields CASSSRDRVAETQYF.

V is TRBV18 and J is TRBJ1-1; 9 positions agree with TRBD1. Trimming at V came to 4 bases and at J to 1 base, leaving 4 bases not matched to a gene. The CDR3 length is 15 residues. The germline V gene has CDR1 KGHSH and CDR2 LQKENI. This CDR3 reads CASSLTGQGNTEAFF. The CDR3 nucleotides are TGTGCCAGCTCACTCACGGGACAGGGGAACACTGAAGCTTTCTTT.

This clone was counted between two and nine times. V gene TRBV4-2 combines with J gene TRBJ2-3, with TRBD2 matching 12 bases. J lost 2 bases, V lost 3 bases, and 6 bases had no gene match. CDR1 LGHNA and CDR2 YNFKEQ come from the germline V gene. This CDR3 spans 17 amino acids. In DNA, the CDR3 is TGTGCCAGCAGCCAGTGGCTAGCGGGAGGGGACACAGATACGCAGTATTTT. It yields the protein CASSQWLAGGDTDTQYF.

V is TRBV27 and J is TRBJ2-7; D is perhaps TRBD1 (6 bases). The CDR3 contains 16 residues. From germline, CDR1 is MNHEY and CDR2 SMNVEV (reference sequence). Trimming removed 3 bases at V and 1 base at J, with 16 bases between. This CDR3 is CASSFSTGFFSYEQYF. CDR3 sequence (DNA): TGTGCCAGCAGTTTCTCAACAGGGTTCTTTTCCTACGAGCAGTACTTC.

Here the CDR3 reads CASSYSTPGEQYF. DNA for the CDR3: TGTGCCAGCAGTTACTCGACTCCGGGGGAGCAGTACTTC. This rearrangement joins TRBV6-5 to TRBJ2-7, with D possibly being TRBD2 (5 bases). The CDR3 spans 13 residues. V gave up 0 bases and J gave up 7 bases, with 10 bases separating them. Germline CDR1 and CDR2: MNHEY and SVGAGI.

The chain carries TRBV6-5 and TRBJ1-3, with TRBD1 as a possible D gene (6 bases). The germline gives CDR1 MNHEY, CDR2 SVGAGI. The CDR3 covers 16 residues. The V end was cut by 2 bases, the J end by 0 bases, with 11 bases between. The CDR3 bases are TGTGCCAGCAGTTACCACAGGGCCCTCTCTGGAAACACCATATATTTT. Amino acid sequence: CASSYHRALSGNTIYF.

The chain carries TRBV2 and TRBJ2-1, with D hard to call. The germline V and J ends were trimmed by 0 bases and 13 bases, with 4 bases remaining between them. CDR1 is SNHLY and CDR2 is FYNNEI in the germline V gene. The CDR3 has 10 residues. DNA for the CDR3: TGTGCCAGCAGTGAAGCCTTCCAGTTCTTC. Translation: CASSEAFQFF.

The J gene is TRBJ2-1, the V gene TRBV7-9; the match to TRBD2 covers 8 bases. Germline CDR1 SEHNR, CDR2 FQNEAQ (reference sequence). The J segment lost 8 bases and the V segment lost 5 bases, leaving 5 bases of the junction unmatched. The CDR3 length is 13 residues. CDR3 protein: CASSTTSGDEQFF. CDR3 bases: TGTGCCAGCAGCACTACTAGCGGTGATGAGCAGTTCTTC.

This clone was recorded a few times. The V and J genes are TRBV4-3 and TRBJ1-4, with TRBD1 as a possible D gene (5 bases). The CDR3 runs to 18 residues. CDR1 and CDR2 (germline): LGHNA, YSLEER. Trimming removed 1 base at V and 3 bases at J, with 18 bases between. The CDR3 DNA reads TGCGCCAGCAGCCAAGGCACCCCGCGGGACGGAGCTAATGAAAAACTGTTTTTT. It translates to CASSQGTPRDGANEKLFF.

The chain joins TRBV20-1 to TRBJ1-1; D gene uncertain. This CDR3 is built from 11 residues. The germline V gene encodes CDR1 DFQATT and CDR2 SNEGSKA (reference sequence). The CDR3 loop is CSHYTSIEAFF. DNA of the CDR3: TGCAGCCACTACACGTCAATTGAAGCTTTCTTT.

This sequence joins TRBV11-2 and TRBJ2-5, with 13 bases fitting TRBD2. This CDR3 contains 18 residues. Germline trimming cut 4 bases from V and 2 bases from J; bases unmatched to any gene: 10. Looked up from germline, CDR1 is SGHAT and CDR2 is FQNNGV. The CDR3, as DNA: TGTGCCAGCAGCTCATGGCCCACTAGCGGGAGGGCTCAAGAGACCCAGTACTTC. Amino acid sequence: CASSSWPTSGRAQETQYF.

The rearrangement links TRBV19 to TRBJ1-1, with D possibly TRBD1 on 6 matching bases. The CDR3 contains 11 residues. V dropped 7 bases and J dropped 10 bases, with 13 bases sitting between them. CDR1 is LNHDA, CDR2 SQIVND, per germline (reference sequence). CDR3 in amino acids: CASIGRGVAFF. CDR3 nucleotides: TGTGCCAGTATAGGCAGGGGTGTAGCTTTCTTT. Drawing the rest from reference TRBV19 and TRBJ1-1, the complete variable domain is DGGITQSPKYLFRKEGQNVTLSCEQNLNHDAMYWYRQDPGQGLRLIYYSQIVNDFQKGDIAEGYSVSREKKESFPLTVTSAQKNPTAFYLCASIGRGVAFFGQGTRLTVV.

The chain is built from TRBV28 and TRBJ2-7, with 7 bases aligning to TRBD1. The CDR3 totals 14 residues. Losses at the gene ends were 3 bases for V and 2 bases for J; bases not matched to a gene: 4. Per germline, CDR1 MDHEN and CDR2 SYDVKM. The CDR3 is CASSLGQGAYEQYF. Written as DNA, the CDR3 is TGTGCCAGCAGTTTGGGCCAGGGGGCCTACGAGCAGTACTTC.

The chain employs TRBV29-1 and TRBJ2-3, with TRBD1 matching over 9 bases. CDR1 and CDR2 from the germline V gene are SQVTM and ANQGSEA. V lost 4 bases and J lost 4; bases outside the gene matches: 3. CDR3 size: 13 residues. The DNA for the CDR3 is TGCAGCGTTGGGGACAGGGAGGCAGATACGCAGTATTTT. Protein product: CSVGDREADTQYF.

The J gene is TRBJ2-7, the V gene TRBV9; D might be TRBD1 (5 bases). Germline CDR1 and CDR2: SGDLS and YYNGEE. The V end lost 3 bases, the J end lost 0 bases, and 10 bases lay between the germline ends. This CDR3 comprises 14 residues. For the CDR3, the DNA is TGTGCCAGCAGCGACCTGGACACCTCCTACGAGCAGTACTTC. As protein: CASSDLDTSYEQYF.

This clone was counted a few times. The J gene is TRBJ2-2, the V gene TRBV11-3, with 9 positions matching TRBD1. V lost 3 bases to trimming and J lost 5 bases; unmatched junction nucleotides: 16. CDR1 and CDR2 (germline): SGHNT, YENEEA. The CDR3 contains 19 residues. Written as DNA, the CDR3 is TGTGCCAGCAGCTTGGGTCTGCAGGACGGGACAGGGATTACCGGGGAGCTGTTTTTT. Protein: CASSLGLQDGTGITGELFF.

This sequence joins TRBV11-2 and TRBJ2-7, with TRBD1 identical over 7 bases. The CDR3 totals 14 residues. CDR1 is SGHAT, CDR2 FQNNGV, per germline. With V trimmed by 3 bases and J by 3 bases, 5 bases remained unmatched. The CDR3 here is CASSFTQGVYEQYF. The CDR3, as DNA: TGTGCCAGCAGCTTTACTCAGGGGGTCTACGAGCAGTACTTC. Drawing the rest from reference TRBV11-2 and TRBJ2-7, the complete variable domain is EAGVAQSPRYKIIEKRQSVAFWCNPISGHATLYWYQQILGQGPKLLIQFQNNGVVDDSQLPKDRFSAERLKGVDSTLKIQPAKLEDSAVYLCASSFTQGVYEQYFGPGTRLTVT.

This chain joins TRBV27 and TRBJ1-5, with D unresolved. V was clipped by 1 base and J by 7 bases, with 11 bases between them. The CDR3 sequence is 14 residues long. CDR1 is MNHEY, CDR2 SMNVEV, per germline (reference sequence). CDR3 sequence: CASSLYAAGQPQHF. The CDR3 coding sequence is TGTGCCAGCAGTTTATATGCGGCGGGGCAGCCCCAGCATTTT.

This chain joins TRBV27 and TRBJ1-1; 7 nucleotides line up with TRBD1. The length of the CDR3 is 15 residues. Trimming cost V 2 bases and J 0 bases; bases outside gene matches: 3. CDR1 and CDR2 (germline): MNHEY, SMNVEV (reference sequence). The CDR3 DNA is TGTGCCAGCAGTTTACAGGGGGGTCTGAACACTGAAGCTTTCTTT. Amino acid sequence: CASSLQGGLNTEAFF.

The genes are TRBV27 and TRBJ1-1; D might be TRBD1 (5 bases). V was cut by 7 bases and J by 4 bases, with 19 bases left in between. Germline V gives CDR1 MNHEY, CDR2 SMNVEV (reference sequence). The CDR3 sequence is 15 residues long. The CDR3 DNA is TGTGCCAGCACCACCACCGGGACTGCCAGCACTGAAGCTTTCTTT. Protein: CASTTTGTASTEAFF.

J is TRBJ2-6 and V is TRBV5-6; maybe TRBD1 (6 bases). This CDR3 has 19 residues. V was shortened by 3 bases and J by 0 bases, with 19 bases between the two germline ends. The germline V gene has CDR1 SGHDT and CDR2 YYEEEE. Written as DNA, the CDR3 is TGTGCCAGCAGCTGGCTCCGACAGGATGCCAGCTCTGGGGCCAACGTCCTGACTTTC. This translates into CASSWLRQDASSGANVLTF.

This sequence joins TRBV28 and TRBJ2-7; a weak D match, TRBD1 (6 bases). Between the trimmed V and J ends, which lost 6 bases and 6 bases, there was a span of 12 bases. The CDR3 covers 12 residues. CDR1 and CDR2 from the germline V gene are MDHEN and SYDVKM. The CDR3 spells CASSPARGEQYF. In DNA form, the CDR3 reads TGTGCCAGCAGCCCCGCCAGGGGCGAGCAGTACTTC.

The rearrangement uses TRBV12-2 and TRBJ2-1; the listed D gene, TRBD2, was not tested against the DNA. TRBV12-2 is recorded as a pseudogene. CDR3 size: 15 residues. CDR3 sequence (DNA): TGTGCAAGTCGCCCACTGGGACTAGTGGGCAATGAGCAGTTCTTC. Its protein is CASRPLGLVGNEQFF.

This chain links TRBV19 with TRBJ2-1; 12 nucleotides line up with TRBD2. This CDR3 comprises 15 residues. Germline CDR1 and CDR2: LNHDA and SQIVND (reference sequence). Unmatched junction bases numbered 7, after V lost 4 bases and J lost 9 bases. Written as DNA, the CDR3 is TGTGCCAGTAGTACCCTAGCGGGAGGGCCAGGTGAGCAGTTCTTC. This sequence encodes CASSTLAGGPGEQFF. Full variable domain (remainder filled in from reference TRBV19 and TRBJ2-1): DGGITQSPKYLFRKEGQNVTLSCEQNLNHDAMYWYRQDPGQGLRLIYYSQIVNDFQKGDIAEGYSVSREKKESFPLTVTSAQKNPTAFYLCASSTLAGGPGEQFFGPGTRLTVL.

The chain has TRBV7-2 and TRBJ2-7, with TRBD1 matching 11 bases. From germline, CDR1 is SGHTA and CDR2 FQGNSA. V lost 1 base and J lost 3; bases outside the gene matches: 2. The CDR3 covers 15 residues. The CDR3, as DNA: TGTGCCAGCAGCTTAGGTGGGACAGGGGGCTACGAGCAGTACTTC. Residues: CASSLGGTGGYEQYF.

This sequence joins TRBV4-3 and TRBJ2-7; 7 nucleotides align to TRBD2. V lost 1 base to trimming and J lost 7 bases; unmatched junction nucleotides: 13. The length of the CDR3 is 16 residues. Germline V gene sequence: CDR1 LGHNA, CDR2 YSLEER. The CDR3 bases are TGCGCCAGCAGCCAAGTCGGACACTTGGCGGGGGAGGAGCAGTACTTC. This gives the protein CASSQVGHLAGEEQYF.

This clone was seen more than once but under ten times. The CDR3: CASSRRQGMDEKLFF. DNA of the CDR3: TGTGCCAGCAGCCGTCGACAGGGGATGGATGAAAAACTGTTTTTT. The gene calls are TRBV13 and TRBJ1-4, with 8 positions matching TRBD1. The J segment lost 6 bases and the V segment lost 5 bases, leaving 8 bases of the junction unmatched. There are 15 residues in the CDR3. Germline V CDR1 and CDR2: PRHDT, FYEKMQ (reference sequence). The full variable domain, with the rest looked up from reference TRBV13 and TRBJ1-4, is AAGVIQSPRHLIKEKRETATLKCYPIPRHDTVYWYQQGPGQDPQFLISFYEKMQSDKGSIPDRFSAQQFSDYHSELNMSSLELGDSALYFCASSRRQGMDEKLFFGSGTQLSVL.